The T cell receptor beta chain under discussion was sequenced for a study of T-cell memory formation after mild COVID-19. Findings and caveats of the study: Clones which contracted sat mainly in CM and EM if CD4+, and in EMRA if CD8+. A balance of CD4 and CD8 characterized clones contracting day 15 to 85, whereas later expanders leaned CD4+.

This clonotype has a handful of counts. Its antigen is not known. CDR1 is ENHRY, CDR2 SYGVKD, per germline. J was trimmed by 5 bases and V by 6 bases; bases with no gene match: 3. There are 15 residues in the CDR3. 5'RACE with constant-segment primers built TCRalpha and TCRbeta cDNA libraries with UMIs. TCRdb analysed the 5' RACE reads with MiXCR anew, one entry per CDR3 protein. The repertoire holds 550,000 to 700,000 distinct CDR3 sequences, under 20% seen once, with approximately 12% in the top ten. This sequence originates from an adult woman who had mild COVID-19 (a few samples of this study predate the infection). Cell type and time point are not known. Material for sequencing was PBMCs or a T cell subset sorted from them (not recorded which). This chain uses TRBV10-3 with TRBJ2-1; 14 bases line up with TRBD2. CDR3 sequence: CAIRGTSGSNNEQFF. CDR3 nucleotides: TGTGCCATCAGGGGGACTAGCGGGAGTAACAATGAGCAGTTCTTC.